This TCR beta chain was retrieved from a study of response to subunit inactivated influenza vaccine. This clonotype was seen at least ten times. What it recognizes is unknown. The CDR3 runs to 14 residues. The V end lost 1 base, the J end lost 3 bases, and 7 bases lay between the germline ends. The germline CDR1 and CDR2 sequences are SNHLY and FYNNEI. TCRdb passed the RT-PCR reads through MiXCR, listing each CDR3 protein once. The profile shows about 520,000 distinct CDR3 sequences, under 8.5% of them singletons. Overall study results and limits: A suggestion made by the authors is that each seasonal influenza vaccination recruits few new T cells.

The rearrangement uses TRBV2 and TRBJ2-1; D ambiguous. This receptor was taken from a man aged 45 to 75 who received an inactivated influenza vaccine. The starting material was PBMCs from blood, obtained roughly 24 months after vaccination. CDR3 sequence (DNA): TGTGCCAGCAGTGAAGTTCAGAGCTACAATGAGCAGTTCTTC. Translating it yields CASSEVQSYNEQFF.